This T cell receptor (beta chain) was found in a study of blood T cell repertoires in COVID-19. The protocol was immunoSEQ multiplex PCR, while the TCRdb copy is restricted to in-frame clones and leaves out a portion. The sample includes approximately 220,000 clones, approximately 88% of them seen just once. This clone was observed a few times. The ends were cut back, 1 base at V and 7 bases at J, with 17 bases in the middle. Germline lookup yields CDR1 MGHRA and CDR2 YSYEKL. This CDR3 contains 16 residues. The V call is TRBV4-1, the J call TRBJ2-1, with D possibly being TRBD2 (6 bases). Sequenced material: peripheral blood. This TCR derives from a man aged 35-49 years with acute or convalescent COVID-19. The CDR3 reads CASSQASELARNEQFF. CDR3 DNA: TGCGCCAGCAGCCAAGCTTCCGAACTAGCCAGGAATGAGCAGTTCTTC.